The rows below give T cell receptor beta chains drawn from one sample of a study of blood T cells in healthy people across ages. Each CDR3 protein is one row after TCRdb ran MiXCR on the 5' RACE reads. The sample carries approximately 800,000 distinct CDR3 sequences, 53% recorded once. The sequenced material came from blood. The receptors shown here come from an elderly man in good health. CDR3s include the opening cysteine and the closing phenylalanine or tryptophan. The D gene is left open where the match is weak. The size of a clone is reported for some rows only, either as once, few or many, or as a class for expanded clones.

j_gene | abundance | v_gene | d_gene | CDR3aa | CDR3nt
TRBJ2-7 | NA | TRBV20-1 | NA | CSVGQARSYEQYF | TGCAGTGTGGGTCAGGCCCGCTCCTACGAGCAGTACTTC
TRBJ2-1 | few | TRBV7-2 | TRBD1 | CASSPRPPTGDGEQFF | TGTGCCAGCAGCCCCCGCCCCCCTACAGGGGATGGTGAGCAGTTCTTC
TRBJ2-5 | NA | TRBV7-9 | NA | CASSLGLGTQYF | TGTGCCAGCAGCCTCGGACTGGGGACCCAGTACTTC
TRBJ2-2 | NA | TRBV29-1 | NA | CSARQLPNTGELFF | TGCAGCGCTAGGCAGCTCCCGAACACCGGGGAGCTGTTTTTT
TRBJ2-3 | NA | TRBV28 | TRBD2 | CASSMLAGEHRYAYF | TGTGCCAGCAGTATGCTAGCGGGAGAGCACAGATACGCGTATTTT
TRBJ2-3 | few | TRBV9 | TRBD1 | CASNDRGQGTDTQYF | TGTGCCAGCAACGACAGGGGGCAGGGCACAGATACGCAGTATTTT
TRBJ2-5 | few | TRBV7-2 | TRBD1 | CASSFRDRGSETQYF | TGTGCCAGCAGCTTCCGGGACAGGGGGTCGGAGACCCAGTACTTC
TRBJ2-4 | NA | TRBV20-1 | TRBD1 | CSARGDSLRGQYF | TGCAGTGCTAGAGGGGACAGCCTCAGGGGGCAGTACTTC
TRBJ1-2 | NA | TRBV20-1 | TRBD1 | CSAPIRTGDSGYTF | TGCAGTGCTCCGATCAGGACAGGGGACTCTGGCTACACCTTC
TRBJ2-7 | NA | TRBV20-1 | TRBD2 | CSARVGGNYEQYF | TGCAGTGCTAGAGTGGGGGGGAATTACGAGCAGTACTTC
TRBJ2-1 | NA | TRBV7-9 | TRBD2 | CASSAGQAGAFNEQFF | TGTGCCAGCAGCGCGGGTCAGGCGGGAGCGTTCAATGAGCAGTTCTTC
TRBJ2-2 | few | TRBV7-2 | TRBD2 | CASSITSGHNTGELFF | TGTGCCAGCAGCATTACTAGCGGACACAACACCGGGGAGCTGTTTTTT
TRBJ2-3 | many | TRBV20-1 | NA | CSAPDYAITDTQYF | TGCAGTGCTCCGGACTACGCGATCACAGATACGCAGTATTTT
TRBJ1-2 | NA | TRBV21-1 | NA | CASKRGTSSYTF | TGTGCCAGCAAAAGAGGTACCAGTAGCTACACCTTC
TRBJ2-3 | NA | TRBV12-5 | NA | CASGLQPSENTQYF | TGTGCTAGTGGTTTGCAGCCGTCCGAAAATACGCAGTATTTT
TRBJ2-7 | NA | TRBV5-5 | TRBD1 | CASSLAWTGGTNTGSEQYF | TGTGCCAGCAGCTTGGCGTGGACAGGGGGGACCAATACGGGATCCGAGCAGTACTTC
TRBJ2-1 | NA | TRBV9 | TRBD2 | CASSVELAGLNEQFF | TGTGCCAGCAGCGTAGAACTAGCGGGGCTCAATGAGCAGTTCTTC
TRBJ1-2 | NA | TRBV2 | TRBD1 | CASSGADRGPYGYTF | TGTGCCAGCAGTGGCGCGGACAGGGGGCCCTATGGCTACACCTTC
TRBJ2-7 | few | TRBV9 | TRBD2 | CASNKGLAEGYEQYF | TGTGCCAGCAACAAGGGCCTAGCGGAGGGCTACGAGCAGTACTTC
TRBJ1-2 | NA | TRBV2 | NA | CASSGRDTVYGYTF | TGTGCCAGCAGTGGCCGGGACACCGTATATGGCTACACCTTC
TRBJ2-5 | NA | TRBV29-1 | TRBD1 | CSARQGRTGETQYF | TGCAGCGCCCGACAGGGTCGAACGGGGGAGACCCAGTACTTC
TRBJ2-3 | NA | TRBV15 | TRBD2 | CATSTGLAGWGAQYF | TGTGCCACCAGCACGGGACTAGCGGGATGGGGTGCGCAGTATTTT
TRBJ1-6 | NA | TRBV30 | NA | CAWSPPGNSPLHF | TGTGCCTGGAGCCCCCCGGGGAACTCACCCCTCCACTTT
TRBJ1-2 | NA | TRBV12-5 | TRBD1 | CASGGPGQRYGYTF | TGTGCTAGTGGCGGGCCGGGACAGAGATATGGCTACACCTTC
TRBJ2-5 | NA | TRBV11-1 | NA | CASSFTLPVGETQYF | TGTGCCAGCAGCTTTACTCTGCCGGTGGGAGAGACCCAGTACTTC
TRBJ2-1 | few | TRBV9 | TRBD2 | CASNLAGGGNEQFF | TGTGCCAGCAACCTAGCGGGAGGTGGCAATGAGCAGTTCTTC
TRBJ2-7 | NA | TRBV2 | TRBD1 | CASSPGGIDEQYF | TGTGCCAGCAGCCCAGGGGGCATCGACGAGCAGTACTTC
TRBJ2-7 | NA | TRBV7-6 | TRBD2 | CASSSNNDRVSAGGSYEQYF | TGTGCCAGCAGCTCGAATAACGACAGGGTCTCGGCGGGAGGGTCCTACGAGCAGTACTTC
TRBJ2-1 | NA | TRBV20-1 | TRBD2 | CSAIAGSSLYNEQFF | TGCAGTGCTATAGCGGGAAGTTCTCTCTACAATGAGCAGTTCTTC
TRBJ2-1 | NA | TRBV12-3/TRBV12-4 | NA | CASSHLRREQFF | TGTGCCAGCAGCCATCTCAGGCGTGAGCAGTTCTTC
TRBJ2-5 | NA | TRBV12-3/TRBV12-4 | TRBD2 | CASSLGIAGIYNEQYF | TGTGCCAGCAGTTTAGGAATAGCGGGAATCTACAATGAGCAGTACTTC
TRBJ2-1 | few | TRBV20-1 | NA | CSALPGELAFNEQFF | TGCAGTGCCCTCCCCGGTGAACTAGCATTCAATGAGCAGTTCTTC
TRBJ2-3 | NA | TRBV5-1 | TRBD2 | CASRASGTHRYAYF | TGCGCCAGCAGGGCTAGCGGGACCCACAGATACGCGTATTTT
TRBJ2-7 | NA | TRBV20-1 | TRBD2 | CSARVNPGTSNEQYF | TGCAGTGCTAGAGTGAACCCCGGGACTAGCAACGAGCAGTACTTC
TRBJ1-5 | NA | TRBV6-6 | NA | CASTPRGGEQPQHF | TGTGCCAGCACCCCACGAGGGGGGGAACAGCCCCAGCATTTT
TRBJ2-1 | NA | TRBV18 | NA | CASSQGLRAYNKQFF | TGTGCCAGCTCACAAGGCCTCAGGGCCTACAATAAGCAGTTCTTC
TRBJ2-1 | few | TRBV12-3/TRBV12-4 | TRBD2 | CASSTSGRARREQFF | TGTGCCAGCAGTACTAGCGGGAGGGCTAGGAGGGAGCAGTTCTTC
TRBJ2-3 | NA | TRBV20-1 | TRBD2 | CSARDPSGTPYAYF | TGCAGTGCTAGAGATCCGAGCGGGACTCCATACGCGTATTTT
TRBJ2-1 | NA | TRBV27 | NA | CASSMRLLASSYNEQFF | TGTGCCAGCAGTATGCGACTGCTAGCGAGCTCCTACAATGAGCAGTTCTTC
TRBJ2-7 | few | TRBV11-2 | NA | CASAPVHPKSPYEQYF | TGTGCCAGCGCCCCCGTTCATCCGAAGTCCCCCTACGAGCAGTACTTC
TRBJ2-5 | few | TRBV2 | NA | CASTLTEGGREQYF | TGTGCCAGCACCCTCACTGAGGGGGGTAGGGAGCAGTACTTC
TRBJ2-1 | NA | TRBV7-3 | NA | CASSGAPNGEQFF | TGTGCCAGCAGCGGAGCACCAAACGGGGAGCAGTTCTTC
TRBJ1-2 | NA | TRBV9 | TRBD1 | CASSYNRGGYTF | TGTGCCAGCAGCTATAACAGGGGTGGCTACACCTTC
TRBJ2-7 | many | TRBV9 | TRBD2 | CASSPGLAGYEQYF | TGCGCCAGCAGCCCGGGACTAGCGGGATACGAGCAGTACTTC
TRBJ1-4 | NA | TRBV5-1 | NA | CASRRVSNEKLFF | TGCGCCAGCAGAAGGGTATCTAATGAAAAACTGTTTTTT
TRBJ2-1 | NA | TRBV2 | NA | CAGATGLTTQFF | TGTGCCGGTGCGACGGGGCTTACGACGCAGTTCTTC
TRBJ2-3 | NA | TRBV3-1 | TRBD2 | CASSQDLAGTDTQYF | TGTGCCAGCAGCCAAGATCTAGCGGGCACAGATACGCAGTATTTT
TRBJ2-7 | few | TRBV4-1 | NA | CASSQPGLGGIFSYEQYF | TGCGCCAGCAGCCAGCCGGGTTTGGGGGGTATCTTCTCCTACGAGCAGTACTTC
TRBJ2-1 | NA | TRBV27 | NA | CASSCLLSYNEQFF | TGTGCCAGCAGCTGTCTCCTTTCCTACAATGAGCAGTTCTTC
TRBJ2-7 | once | TRBV5-1 | NA | CASSFSGQTYEQYF | TGCGCCAGCAGCTTTTCTGGGCAGACGTACGAGCAGTACTTC
TRBJ2-6 | NA | TRBV5-1 | NA | CASSSSRGAGANVLTF | TGCGCCAGCAGCTCGTCCAGGGGCGCTGGGGCCAACGTCCTGACTTTC
TRBJ1-3 | NA | TRBV28 | NA | CASSRLGISGNTIYF | TGTGCCAGCAGCCGACTGGGCATATCTGGAAACACCATATATTTT